This T cell receptor beta chain was found in a study of memory CD4+ T cells and cytomegalovirus serostatus. The study's findings and limits: Median bootstrapped AUC for CMV status was just under 0.97 originally, less than 0.92 US-trained.

Sequenced by immunoSEQ multiplex PCR; TCRdb stores in-frame clones only, minus some. This sample has 75,000 to 95,000 clones, with approximately 80% found just once. This clone was observed a single time. Its antigen is not identified. The sort gate was single viable CD3+CD4+CD8-CD45RO+ cells for memory CD4+ T cells. CD4+ T cells were isolated by positive magnetic selection. Trimming cost V 4 bases and J 3 bases, with 11 bases left between them. The germline V gene has CDR1 SGDLS and CDR2 YYNGEE. CDR3 length equals 13 residues. This chain connects TRBV9 to TRBJ2-7; TRBD2 might be the D (5 bases). The sample was memory CD4+ T cells from blood. This TCR was sampled from an adult in good health and CMV-seronegative. CDR3 sequence reads: CASSLQSGYEQYF. CDR3 nucleotide sequence: TGTGCCAGCAGCCTCCAGAGCGGCTACGAGCAGTACTTC.